This TCR beta chain was sequenced for a study of blood T cell repertoires in COVID-19. The V end was cut by 8 bases, the J end by 5 bases, with 12 bases between. Germline CDR1 and CDR2: LGHDT and YNNKEL (reference sequence). The CDR3 runs to 12 residues. The repertoire was sequenced with immunoSEQ multiplex PCR; TCRdb's copy has only in-frame clones and lacks some. The sample consists of 150,000 to 200,000 clones, approximately 91% of them appearing once. The chain is built from TRBV3-1 (or the pseudogene TRBV3-2) and TRBJ2-5; tentatively, D is TRBD2 (7 bases). The sample comprised peripheral blood. The clonotype originates from a man between 65 and 80 years old with active or convalescent COVID-19. The chain's CDR3 is CASRGAGETQYF. The DNA of the CDR3 is TGTGCCAGCCGGGGGGCGGGGGAGACCCAGTACTTC.